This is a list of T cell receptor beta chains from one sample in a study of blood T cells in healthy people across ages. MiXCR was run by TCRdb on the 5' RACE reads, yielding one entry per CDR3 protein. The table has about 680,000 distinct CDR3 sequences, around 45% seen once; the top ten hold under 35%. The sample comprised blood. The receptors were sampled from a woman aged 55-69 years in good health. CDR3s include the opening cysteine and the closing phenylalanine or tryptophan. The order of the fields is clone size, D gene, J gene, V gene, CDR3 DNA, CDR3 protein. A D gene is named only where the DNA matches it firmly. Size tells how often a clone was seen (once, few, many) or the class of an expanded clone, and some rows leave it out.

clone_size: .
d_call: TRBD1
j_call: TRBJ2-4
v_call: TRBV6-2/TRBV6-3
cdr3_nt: TGTGCCAGCATAAAGGACAGGGGCGAAAACATTCAGTACTTC
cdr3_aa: CASIKDRGENIQYF

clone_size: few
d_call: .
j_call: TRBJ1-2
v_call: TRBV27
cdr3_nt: TGTGCCAGCAGTTTATCGGGTCCCGGGAGGGGAATACGCTATGGCTACACCTTC
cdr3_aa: CASSLSGPGRGIRYGYTF

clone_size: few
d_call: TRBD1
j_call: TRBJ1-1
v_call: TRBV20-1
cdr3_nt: TGCAGTGCTCCAGGACAGGCGAACACTGAAGCTTTCTTT
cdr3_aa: CSAPGQANTEAFF

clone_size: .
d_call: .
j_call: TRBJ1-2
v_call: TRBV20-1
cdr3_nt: TGCAGTGCTAGAGAGGCGGCCAGGCCAGGAGGGTATGGCTACACCTTC
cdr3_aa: CSAREAARPGGYGYTF

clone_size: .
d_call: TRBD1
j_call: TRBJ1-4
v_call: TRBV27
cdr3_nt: TGTGCCAGCAGTCCCGGACAGGGGACAGGGATTGAAAAACTGTTTTTT
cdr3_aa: CASSPGQGTGIEKLFF

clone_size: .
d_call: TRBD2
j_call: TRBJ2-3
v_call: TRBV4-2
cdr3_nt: TGTGCCAGCAGCCAAGAGCTAGCGGGGCGCACAGATACGCAGTATTTT
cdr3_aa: CASSQELAGRTDTQYF

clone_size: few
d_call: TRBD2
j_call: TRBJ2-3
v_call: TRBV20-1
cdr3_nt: TGCAGTGCTAGAGGACTAGCCTACACAGATACGCAGTATTTT
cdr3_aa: CSARGLAYTDTQYF

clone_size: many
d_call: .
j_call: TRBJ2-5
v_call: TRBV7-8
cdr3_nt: TGTGCCAGCAGCTTAGCCAGTCAAGAGACCCAGTACTTC
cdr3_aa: CASSLASQETQYF

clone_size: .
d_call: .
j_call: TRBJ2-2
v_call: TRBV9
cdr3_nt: TGTGCCAGCAGCGCGACAGGGAACACCGGGGAGCTGTTTTTT
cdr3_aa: CASSATGNTGELFF

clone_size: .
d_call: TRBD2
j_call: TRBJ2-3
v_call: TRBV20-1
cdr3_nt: TGCAGTGCTCCCCCCGGAGCGGGAGTCGGAACAGATACGCAGTATTTT
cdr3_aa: CSAPPGAGVGTDTQYF

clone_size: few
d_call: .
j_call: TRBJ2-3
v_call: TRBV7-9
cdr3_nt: TGTGCCAGCAGCGCTCGTTTTGATACGCAGTATTTT
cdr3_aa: CASSARFDTQYF

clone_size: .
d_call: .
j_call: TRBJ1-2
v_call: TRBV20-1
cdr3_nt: TGCAGTGCTAGAGACAGGGCTAGCGGCTACACCTTC
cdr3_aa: CSARDRASGYTF

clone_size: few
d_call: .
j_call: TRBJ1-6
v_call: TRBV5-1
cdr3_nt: TGCGCCAGCAGTCCGTCACGGGGATCCTATAATTCACCCCTCCACTTT
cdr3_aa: CASSPSRGSYNSPLHF

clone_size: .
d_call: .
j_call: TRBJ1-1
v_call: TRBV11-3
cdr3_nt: TGTGCCAGCAGCTTAGATCGGAGCAGAGAAGCTTTCTTT
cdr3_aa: CASSLDRSREAFF

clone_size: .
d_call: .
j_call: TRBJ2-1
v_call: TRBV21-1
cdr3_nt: TGTGCCAGCACCCTCCGGGGAGGGCTGGTACTAGCGGGAGGGGGCCATCCGTTCTTC
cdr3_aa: CASTLRGGLVLAGGGHPFF

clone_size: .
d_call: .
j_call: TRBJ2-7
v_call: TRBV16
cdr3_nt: TGTGCCAGCAAGGATGGCTACGAGCAGTACTTC
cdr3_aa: CASKDGYEQYF

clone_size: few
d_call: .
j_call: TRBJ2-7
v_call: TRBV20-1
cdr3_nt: TGCAGTGCTAGCCGCAGGACAAAGGACGAGCAGTACTTC
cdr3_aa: CSASRRTKDEQYF